This T cell receptor (beta chain) was found in a study of blood T cell repertoires in COVID-19. Study information: PBMCs, B-cell-depleted T cells, or T cells provided the cDNA or gDNA that made up the material.

Cohorts were based on clinical histories the participants reported. The table came from immunoSEQ multiplex PCR; TCRdb's copy has only in-frame clones and leaves some out. The sample has some 130,000 clones, around 80% seen once. The CDR3 consists of 15 residues. J was trimmed by 4 bases and V by 4 bases; bases with no gene match: 3. Germline V CDR1 and CDR2: SGHTA, FQGTGA. This receptor was identified in a man aged 35 to 55 with acute COVID-19. The sample comprised PBMCs or T cells enriched from blood (not recorded which). This chain connects TRBV7-3 to TRBJ2-2, with 10 nucleotides matching TRBD2. Here the CDR3 reads CASSYLAGATGELFF. The CDR3 bases are TGTGCCAGCAGCTACCTAGCGGGAGCCACCGGGGAGCTGTTTTTT.